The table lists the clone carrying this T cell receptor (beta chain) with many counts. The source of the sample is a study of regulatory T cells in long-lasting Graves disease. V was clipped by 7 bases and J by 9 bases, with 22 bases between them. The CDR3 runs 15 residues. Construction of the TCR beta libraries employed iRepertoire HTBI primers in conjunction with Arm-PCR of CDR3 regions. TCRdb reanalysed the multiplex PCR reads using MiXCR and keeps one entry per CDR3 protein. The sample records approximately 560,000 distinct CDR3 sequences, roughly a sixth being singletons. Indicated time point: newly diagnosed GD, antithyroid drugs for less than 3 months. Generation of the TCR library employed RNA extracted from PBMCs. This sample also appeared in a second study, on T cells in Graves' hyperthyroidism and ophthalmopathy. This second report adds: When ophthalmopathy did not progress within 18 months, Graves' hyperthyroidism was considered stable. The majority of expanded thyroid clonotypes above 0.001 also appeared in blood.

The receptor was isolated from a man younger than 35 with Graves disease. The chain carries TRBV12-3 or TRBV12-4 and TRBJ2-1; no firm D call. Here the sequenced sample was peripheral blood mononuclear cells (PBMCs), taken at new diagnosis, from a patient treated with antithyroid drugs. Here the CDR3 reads CASTPRANPRGEQFF. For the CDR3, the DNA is TGTGCCAGCACCCCCCGGGCCAACCCTCGAGGTGAGCAGTTCTTC.